The next 27 T cell receptor beta chains were all read from a single sample in a study of glioma-infiltrating T cells. TCR alpha and beta CDR3 regions were amplified from RNA using iRepertoire nested multiplex PCR. TCRdb passed the multiplex PCR reads through MiXCR, listing each CDR3 protein once. This sample has roughly 350,000 distinct CDR3 sequences, with 41% found just once. Sample: glioma tissue, nonneoplastic brain tissue, or PBMCs (not recorded which). The receptors derive from a human donor with low-grade glioma or glioblastoma, undergoing nonglioma brain surgery, or in good health (not recorded which).

Points on this clonotype: With a much larger clone just one base away, this may be a read error. The chain recombines TRBV4-1 with TRBJ1-1, with D perhaps TRBD1 (5 bases). Germline V gives CDR1 MGHRA, CDR2 YSYEKL. This CDR3 comprises 15 residues. The chain's CDR3 is CASSQDPGMNTKAFF. CDR3 in DNA: TGCGCCAGCAGCCAAGATCCAGGGATGAACACTAAAGCTTTCTTT.

Notes on this clonotype: This may be a read error: a much more frequent sequence differs by one nucleotide. The V call is TRBV6-1, the J call TRBJ1-2, with TRBD1 matching over 7 bases. The trim removed 1 base at V and 12 bases at J, leaving 5 bases unmatched. The CDR3 runs to 12 residues. The V gene's germline CDR1 is MNHNS and CDR2 SASEGT. This CDR3 reads CASSEGEGGHTF. CDR3 in DNA: TGTGCCAGCAGTGAAGGTGAAGGGGGCCACACCTTC.

This clonotype was recorded at least ten times. This chain uses TRBV28 with TRBJ1-1, with TRBD1 as a possible D gene (5 bases). From germline, CDR1 is MDHEN and CDR2 SYDVKM. The CDR3 has 15 amino acids. With 2 bases removed from V and 2 bases from J, the gap between germline ends came to 12 bases. This CDR3 is CASSLLLGLNTEAFF. CDR3 DNA sequence: TGTGCCAGCAGTTTACTTCTGGGGCTTAACACTGAAGCTTTCTTT.

This chain links TRBV7-9 with TRBJ1-1; the match to TRBD1 covers 7 bases. From germline, CDR1 is SEHNR and CDR2 FQNEAQ (reference sequence). Unmatched junction bases numbered 7, after V lost 0 bases and J lost 0 bases. The length of the CDR3 is 17 residues. Here the CDR3 reads CASSLANRGTMNTEAFF. As DNA, the CDR3 is TGTGCCAGCAGCTTAGCGAACAGGGGCACTATGAACACTGAAGCTTTCTTT.

In the case of this clonotype: Here the CDR3 omits its conserved ending phenylalanine or tryptophan, so a read error is the likely source. The V call is TRBV4-1, the J call TRBJ2-4, with 12 bases fitting TRBD1. Germline CDR1 reads MGHRA; CDR2 reads YSYEKL. The CDR3 runs 15 residues. The CDR3 loop is CASSSGTGGVNIQYL. The CDR3 DNA follows: TGTGCCAGCAGCTCGGGGACAGGGGGCGTAAACATTCAGTACTTA.

V usage is TRBV7-6 and J usage is TRBJ1-1; D is undetermined. CDR1 SGHVS and CDR2 FNYEAQ come from the germline V gene. The CDR3 sequence is 13 residues long. The V end was cut by 5 bases, the J end by 1 base, with 8 bases between. DNA of the CDR3: TGTGCCAGCAGCGCATATAAGAACACTGAAGCTTTCTTT. Translating it yields CASSAYKNTEAFF.

In regard to this clonotype: One end of the junction varies from germline; a read error may be responsible. The rearrangement links TRBV15 to TRBJ2-1, with 8 bases aligning to TRBD2. CDR3 size: 16 residues. Germline V lookup: CDR1 LNHNV, CDR2 YYDKDF (reference sequence). The DNA of the CDR3 is TGTGCCACCAGCCTACACGGGACTAGAGGGACCAATAAGCAGTTCTTC. Translation gives CATSLHGTRGTNKQFF.

The chain couples TRBV27 to TRBJ2-7; 14 bases map to TRBD2. The CDR3 length is 18 residues. After removal of 2 bases from V and 3 bases from J, the junction contained 9 bases not matched to a gene. Germline assignment: CDR1 MNHEY and CDR2 SMNVEV (reference sequence). CDR3 protein: CASSLDGLAGGRYYEQYF. The CDR3 DNA is TGTGCCAGCAGTTTAGACGGACTAGCGGGAGGACGTTACTACGAGCAGTACTTC.

At least ten counts were recorded for this clonotype. The chain couples TRBV6-2 or TRBV6-3 to TRBJ2-1, with 12 bases aligning to TRBD2. With V trimmed by 5 bases and J by 7 bases, 9 bases remained unmatched. The CDR3 is made up of 16 amino acids. Per germline, CDR1 MNHEY and CDR2 SVGEGT. This CDR3 reads CASSPRLAGDRNEQFF. The CDR3 DNA is TGTGCCAGCAGTCCAAGACTAGCGGGAGATAGAAATGAGCAGTTCTTC.

This clonotype appeared many times. The chain has TRBV6-1 and TRBJ2-7; D remains unclear. The germline gives CDR1 MNHNS, CDR2 SASEGT. The V end lost 6 bases, the J end lost 0 bases, and 12 bases lay between the germline ends. The CDR3 totals 14 residues. The CDR3 DNA is TGTGCCAGCAGAGCCAGGTACGGCTCCTACGAGCAGTACTTC. This encodes CASRARYGSYEQYF.

The V and J genes are TRBV5-4 and TRBJ1-2, with D possibly being TRBD1 (5 bases). V lost 4 bases, J lost 6 bases, and 22 bases lay in between. From germline, CDR1 is SGHNT and CDR2 YYREEE (reference sequence). The CDR3 covers 16 residues. The CDR3 protein is CASSLSEGLSPDGYTF. The CDR3 DNA is TGTGCCAGCAGCCTATCTGAGGGACTCTCGCCCGATGGCTACACCTTC.

The chain couples TRBV28 to TRBJ1-1; no definite D call. In germline, CDR1 is MDHEN, CDR2 SYDVKM. The CDR3 has 15 residues. Trimming pared 3 bases from V and 3 bases from J, leaving 14 bases between. CDR3 sequence reads: CASSFATVVDTEAFF. Written as DNA, the CDR3 is TGTGCCAGCAGTTTTGCTACCGTGGTCGACACTGAAGCTTTCTTT.

The chain links TRBV5-4 to TRBJ2-3, with D tentatively TRBD1 (6 bases). The CDR3 length is 13 residues. V was clipped by 4 bases and J by 3 bases, with 9 bases between them. Per germline, CDR1 SGHNT and CDR2 YYREEE (reference sequence). CDR3 loop: CASSRDITDTQYF. The CDR3 nucleotides are TGTGCCAGCAGCCGGGACATTACAGATACGCAGTATTTT.

The chain is built from TRBV5-6 and TRBJ2-5; D uncertain. V was pared by 0 bases and J by 3 bases, with 12 bases between. Germline V gene data show CDR1 as SGHDT and CDR2 as YYEEEE. The CDR3 contains 15 residues. CDR3 sequence reads: CASSLGPSAEETQYF. In DNA form, the CDR3 reads TGTGCCAGCAGCTTGGGTCCCAGTGCAGAAGAGACCCAGTACTTC.

Concerning this clonotype itself: One end of the junction fails to match germline, which may point to a read error. V is TRBV3-1 and J is TRBJ2-5; D remains unclear. The CDR3 is 13 residues long. Looked up from germline, CDR1 is LGHDT and CDR2 is YNNKEL (reference sequence). The CDR3 sequence is CASSQGLQGTQYF. CDR3 DNA: TGTGCCAGCAGCCAAGGTCTCCAAGGGACCCAGTACTTC.

With respect to this clonotype: A junction boundary mismatches the germline segment, possibly from a read error. J is TRBJ2-1 and V is TRBV4-1; 9 bases agree with TRBD2. The J call is doubtful: the DNA matches TRBJ2-7 better. The CDR3 spans 16 residues. CDR1 is MGHRA and CDR2 is YSYEKL in the germline V gene. The CDR3 is CASSSGASGKRYEQYF. In DNA, the CDR3 is TGTGCCAGCAGCTCTGGGGCTAGCGGGAAAAGATACGAGCAGTACTTC.

This clonotype was seen more than once but under ten times. The chain's CDR3 is CASSEYEGALNIQYF. CDR3 in DNA: TGTGCCAGCAGTGAATATGAGGGCGCCTTAAACATTCAGTACTTC. This chain uses TRBV25-1 with TRBJ2-4, with D tentatively TRBD2 (5 bases). Trimming pared 0 bases from V and 6 bases from J, leaving 12 bases between. CDR3 length: 15 amino acids. Per the germline V gene, CDR1 is MGHDK and CDR2 is SYGVNS.

The chain is built from TRBV7-9 and TRBJ2-4; unclear D gene. Per germline, CDR1 SEHNR and CDR2 FQNEAQ (reference sequence). CDR3 length equals 12 residues. The ends were cut back, 4 bases at V and 6 bases at J, with 7 bases in the middle. The CDR3: CASSSLGNIQYF. For the CDR3, the DNA is TGTGCCAGCAGCTCACTGGGAAACATTCAGTACTTC.

The chain employs TRBV20-1 and TRBJ2-7; 13 bases match TRBD2. The CDR3 runs 15 residues. Germline CDR1 reads DFQATT; CDR2 reads SNEGSKA (reference sequence). V lost 5 bases, J lost 2 bases, and 6 bases stayed unmatched. DNA of the CDR3: TGCAGTGCTCCCGGGACTAGCGGGAAAACCTACGAGCAGTACTTC. Translating gives CSAPGTSGKTYEQYF.

The chain links TRBV12-3 or TRBV12-4 to TRBJ2-1; D might be TRBD1 or TRBD2, each matching 5 bases. Between the trimmed V and J ends, which lost 6 bases and 5 bases, there was a span of 14 bases. The CDR3 is made up of 14 amino acids. In DNA, the CDR3 is TGTGCCAGCAGGTCAACCGGGGCCGACAATGAGCAGTTCTTC. Its protein is CASRSTGADNEQFF.

As regards this clonotype: It is likely a read error, because the conserved phenylalanine at the end of the CDR3 is missing. This chain joins TRBV14 and TRBJ2-6; D gene unclear. This CDR3 has 16 residues. V was pared by 0 bases and J by 4 bases, with 10 bases between. Germline V gene sequence: CDR1 SGHDN, CDR2 FVKESK. CDR3 protein: CASSQEWVVGANVLTS. The CDR3 DNA sequence: TGTGCCAGCAGCCAAGAATGGGTAGTGGGGGCCAACGTCCTGACTTCC.

The chain has TRBV6-4 and TRBJ2-5; D remains ambiguous. This CDR3 contains 13 residues. CDR1 and CDR2 from the germline V gene are MRHNA and SNTAGT. Trimming removed 4 bases from V and 2 bases from J, with 8 bases in between. The CDR3 protein is CASSALPQETQYF. As DNA, the CDR3 is TGTGCCAGCAGTGCCCTACCTCAAGAGACCCAGTACTTC.

Comment on this clonotype: It may be a read error: a sequence one base away is much more abundant. Since no conserved phenylalanine or tryptophan closes the CDR3, a read error is the likely cause. The chain has TRBV6-5 and TRBJ2-5, with no clear D. Germline V gene data show CDR1 as MNHEY and CDR2 as SVGAGI. V lost 2 bases and J 0 bases, leaving 10 bases between the germline ends. This CDR3 is built from 15 residues. CDR3 protein: CASSYPAMYQETQYL. The CDR3 nucleotides read TGTGCCAGCAGTTACCCGGCCATGTACCAAGAGACCCAGTACCTC.

This clonotype was recorded at least ten times. V gene TRBV24-1 combines with J gene TRBJ2-1; 7 bases agree with TRBD2. Germline V gene lookup returns CDR1 KGHDR and CDR2 SFDVKD. The V and J ends lost 2 bases and 4 bases, in that order; junction bases with no gene match: 7. CDR3 length: 16 amino acids. The CDR3 sequence is CATSDYSSGWYNEQFF. In DNA form, the CDR3 reads TGTGCCACCAGTGATTATTCTAGCGGTTGGTACAATGAGCAGTTCTTC.

Concerning this clonotype: The junction shows a germline mismatch at one end, possibly a read error. The chain links TRBV6-6 to TRBJ1-2; a possible D gene is TRBD1 (5 bases). The CDR3 is made up of 14 amino acids. The germline V gene encodes CDR1 MNHNY and CDR2 SVGAGI (reference sequence). CDR3 in DNA: TGTGCAAGCAGTTTGGACAACCGCGGCGACGGCTACACCTTC. Residues: CASSLDNRGDGYTF.

In the case of this clonotype: One end of the junction varies from germline; a read error may be responsible. The chain links TRBV7-3 to TRBJ2-3; 7 bases are shared with TRBD2. The CDR3 has 13 residues. CDR1 SGHTA and CDR2 FQGTGA come from the germline V gene. The CDR3 DNA sequence: TGTGCCAGCAGCCAACGACTAGCAGATACGCGGTATTTT. Its protein is CASSQRLADTRYF.

This clonotype was seen ten or more times. The genes are TRBV27 and TRBJ2-5; TRBD2 matches 8 bases. This CDR3 comprises 15 residues. V trimming: 2 bases; J trimming: 2 bases; junction bases outside the gene matches: 4. Per germline, CDR1 MNHEY and CDR2 SMNVEV (reference sequence). The CDR3 spells CASSLMAGGQETQYF. The CDR3 nucleotides are TGTGCCAGCAGTTTAATGGCGGGAGGACAAGAGACCCAGTACTTC.